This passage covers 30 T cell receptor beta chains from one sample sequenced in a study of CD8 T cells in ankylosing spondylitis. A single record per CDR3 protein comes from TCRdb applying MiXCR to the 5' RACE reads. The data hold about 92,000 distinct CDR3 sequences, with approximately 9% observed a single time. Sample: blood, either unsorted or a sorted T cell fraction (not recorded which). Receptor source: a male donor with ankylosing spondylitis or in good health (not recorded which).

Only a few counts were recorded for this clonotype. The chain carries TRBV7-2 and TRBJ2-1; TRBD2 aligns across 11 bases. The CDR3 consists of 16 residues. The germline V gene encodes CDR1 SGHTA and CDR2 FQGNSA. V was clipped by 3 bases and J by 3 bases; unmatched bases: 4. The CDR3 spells CASSLEGLADYNEQFF. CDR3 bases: TGTGCCAGCAGCTTGGAGGGACTAGCGGACTACAATGAGCAGTTCTTC. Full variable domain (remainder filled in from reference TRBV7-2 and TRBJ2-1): GAGVSQSPSNKVTEKGKDVELRCDPISGHTALYWYRQSLGQGLEFLIYFQGNSAPDKSGLPSDRFSAERTGGSVSTLTIQRTQQEDSAVYLCASSLEGLADYNEQFFGPGTRLTVL.

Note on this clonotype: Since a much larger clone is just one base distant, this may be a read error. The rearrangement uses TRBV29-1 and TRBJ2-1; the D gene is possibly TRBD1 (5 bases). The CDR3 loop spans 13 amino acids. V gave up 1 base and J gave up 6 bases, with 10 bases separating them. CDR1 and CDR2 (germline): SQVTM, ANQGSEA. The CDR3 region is CSVEVADTNEQFF. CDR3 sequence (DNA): TGCAGCGTTGAAGTGGCGGACACCAATGAGCAGTTCTTC.

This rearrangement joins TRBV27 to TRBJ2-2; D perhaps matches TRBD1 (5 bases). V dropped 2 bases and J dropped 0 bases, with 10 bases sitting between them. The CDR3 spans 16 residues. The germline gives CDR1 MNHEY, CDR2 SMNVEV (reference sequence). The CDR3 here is CASSLQGTTNTGELFF. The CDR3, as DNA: TGTGCCAGCAGTTTACAGGGAACTACGAACACCGGGGAGCTGTTTTTT.

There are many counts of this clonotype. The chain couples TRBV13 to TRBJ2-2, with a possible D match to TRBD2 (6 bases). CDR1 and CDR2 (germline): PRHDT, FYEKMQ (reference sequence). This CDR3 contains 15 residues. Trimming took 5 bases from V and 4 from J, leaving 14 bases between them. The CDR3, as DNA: TGTGCCAGCAGCCTGGGACTGATCGTCACCGGGGAGCTGTTTTTT. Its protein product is CASSLGLIVTGELFF.

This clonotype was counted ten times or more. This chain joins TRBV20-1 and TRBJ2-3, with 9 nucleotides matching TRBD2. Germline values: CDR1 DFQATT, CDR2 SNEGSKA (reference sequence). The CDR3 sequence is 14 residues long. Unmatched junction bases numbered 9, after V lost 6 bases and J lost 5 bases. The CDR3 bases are TGCAGTGCCTCGTTCGGCGGGGGGGTAGATACGCAGTATTTT. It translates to CSASFGGGVDTQYF.

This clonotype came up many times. The CDR3 DNA reads as TGTGCCAGCAGCTTCCGAACACCAATGGATACGCAGTATTTT. It yields the protein CASSFRTPMDTQYF. The V call is TRBV7-2, the J call TRBJ2-3; D remains ambiguous. Germline CDR1 SGHTA, CDR2 FQGNSA. V was shortened by 3 bases and J by 6 bases, with 13 bases between the two germline ends. This CDR3 region has 14 residues.

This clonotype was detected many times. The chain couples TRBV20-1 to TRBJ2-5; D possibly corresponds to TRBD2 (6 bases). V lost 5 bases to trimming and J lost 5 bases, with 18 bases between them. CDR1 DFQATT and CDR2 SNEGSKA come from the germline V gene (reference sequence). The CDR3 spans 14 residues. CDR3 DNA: TGCAGTGCTGGACCGCGTGAGGCGGGGGAGACCCAGTACTTC. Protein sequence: CSAGPREAGETQYF.

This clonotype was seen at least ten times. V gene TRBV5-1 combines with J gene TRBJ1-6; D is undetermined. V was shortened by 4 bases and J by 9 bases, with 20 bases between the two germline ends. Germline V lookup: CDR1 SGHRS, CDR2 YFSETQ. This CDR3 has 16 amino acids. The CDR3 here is CASSGSPWDEGSPLHF. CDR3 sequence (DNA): TGCGCCAGCAGCGGATCCCCCTGGGATGAGGGTTCACCCCTCCACTTT.

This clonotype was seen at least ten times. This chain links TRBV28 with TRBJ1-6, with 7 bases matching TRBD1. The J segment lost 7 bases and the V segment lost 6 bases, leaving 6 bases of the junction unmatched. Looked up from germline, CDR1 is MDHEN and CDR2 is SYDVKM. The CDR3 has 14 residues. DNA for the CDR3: TGTGCCAGCAGACTGACAGGGAGAAATTCACCCCTCCACTTT. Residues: CASRLTGRNSPLHF.

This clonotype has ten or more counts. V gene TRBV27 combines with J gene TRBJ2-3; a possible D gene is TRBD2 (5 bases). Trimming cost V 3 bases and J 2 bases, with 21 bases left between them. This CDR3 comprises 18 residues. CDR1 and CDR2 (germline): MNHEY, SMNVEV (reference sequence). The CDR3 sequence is CASSFDSESGRVTDTQYF. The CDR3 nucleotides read TGTGCCAGCAGTTTTGATTCTGAGTCGGGAAGGGTCACAGATACGCAGTATTTT.

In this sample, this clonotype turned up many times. As DNA, the CDR3 is TGTGCCAGCAGTTTATTGGGACATACAAACACCGGGGAGCTGTTTTTT. Residues: CASSLLGHTNTGELFF. The chain links TRBV12-3 or TRBV12-4 to TRBJ2-2, with D possibly being TRBD1 (6 bases). CDR3 length equals 16 residues. With 2 bases removed from V and 2 bases from J, the gap between germline ends came to 12 bases.

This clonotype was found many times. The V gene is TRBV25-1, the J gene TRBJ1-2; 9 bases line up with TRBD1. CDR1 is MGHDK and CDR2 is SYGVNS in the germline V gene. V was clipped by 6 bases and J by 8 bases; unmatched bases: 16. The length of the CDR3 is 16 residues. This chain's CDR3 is CASRTANPGQGNGYTF. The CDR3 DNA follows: TGTGCCAGCAGAACCGCCAATCCGGGACAGGGAAACGGCTACACCTTC.

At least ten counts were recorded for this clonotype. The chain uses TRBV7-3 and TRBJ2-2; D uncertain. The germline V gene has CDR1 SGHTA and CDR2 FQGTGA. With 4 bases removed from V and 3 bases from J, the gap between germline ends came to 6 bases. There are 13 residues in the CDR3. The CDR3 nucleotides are TGTGCCAGCAGCTATACCTACACCGGGGAGCTGTTTTTT. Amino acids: CASSYTYTGELFF.

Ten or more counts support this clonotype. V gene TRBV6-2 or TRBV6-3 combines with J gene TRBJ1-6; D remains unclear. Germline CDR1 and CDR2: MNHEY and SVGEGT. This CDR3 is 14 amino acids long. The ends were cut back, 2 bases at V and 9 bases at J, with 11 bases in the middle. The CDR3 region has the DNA TGTGCCAGCAGTTACGGCGGATCCTCTTCACCCCTCCACTTT. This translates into CASSYGGSSSPLHF.

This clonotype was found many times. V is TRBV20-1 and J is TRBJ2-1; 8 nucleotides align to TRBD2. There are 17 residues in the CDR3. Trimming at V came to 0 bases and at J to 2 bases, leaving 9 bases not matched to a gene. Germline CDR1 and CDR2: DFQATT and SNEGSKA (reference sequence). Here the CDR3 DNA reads TGCAGTGCTAGAGATCTTTGGGTAGCGGGGACCTACAATGAGCAGTTCTTC. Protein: CSARDLWVAGTYNEQFF.

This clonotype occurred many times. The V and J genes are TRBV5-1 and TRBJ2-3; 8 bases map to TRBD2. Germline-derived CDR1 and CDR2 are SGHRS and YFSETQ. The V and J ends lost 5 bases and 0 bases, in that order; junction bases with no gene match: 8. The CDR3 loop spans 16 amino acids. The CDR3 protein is CASRPTLAASTDTQYF. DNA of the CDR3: TGCGCCAGCAGACCCACACTAGCGGCTAGCACAGATACGCAGTATTTT.

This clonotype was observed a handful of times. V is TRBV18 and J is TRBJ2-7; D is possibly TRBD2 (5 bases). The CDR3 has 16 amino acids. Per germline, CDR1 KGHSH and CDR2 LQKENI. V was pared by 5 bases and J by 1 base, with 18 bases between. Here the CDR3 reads CASSSRGSGSSYEQYF. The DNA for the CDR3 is TGTGCCAGCTCATCCCGAGGGTCCGGCAGTTCCTACGAGCAGTACTTC.

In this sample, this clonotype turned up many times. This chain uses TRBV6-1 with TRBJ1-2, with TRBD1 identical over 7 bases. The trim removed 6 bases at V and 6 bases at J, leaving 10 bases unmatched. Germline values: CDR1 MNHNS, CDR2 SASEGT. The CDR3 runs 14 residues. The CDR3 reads CASSADREVDGYTF. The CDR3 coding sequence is TGTGCCAGCAGCGCCGACAGGGAGGTGGATGGCTACACCTTC.

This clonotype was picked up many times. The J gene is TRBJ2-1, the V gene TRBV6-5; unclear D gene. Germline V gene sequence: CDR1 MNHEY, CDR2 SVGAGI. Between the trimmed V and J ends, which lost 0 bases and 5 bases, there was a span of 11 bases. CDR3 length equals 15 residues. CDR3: CASSYSRPTHNEQFF. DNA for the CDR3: TGTGCCAGCAGTTACTCGAGACCCACCCACAATGAGCAGTTCTTC.

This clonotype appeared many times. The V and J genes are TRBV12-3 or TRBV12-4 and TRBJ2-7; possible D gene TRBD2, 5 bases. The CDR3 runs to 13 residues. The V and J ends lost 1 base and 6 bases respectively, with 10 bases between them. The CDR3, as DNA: TGTGCCAGCAGTTTAGTGGGCGGGTCCGAGCAGTACTTC. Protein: CASSLVGGSEQYF.

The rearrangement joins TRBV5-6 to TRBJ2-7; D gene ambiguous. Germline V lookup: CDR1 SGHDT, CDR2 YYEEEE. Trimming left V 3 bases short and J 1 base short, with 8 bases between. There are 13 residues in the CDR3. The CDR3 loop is CASSSVRSYEQYF. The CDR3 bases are TGTGCCAGCAGCTCGGTTAGGTCCTACGAGCAGTACTTC. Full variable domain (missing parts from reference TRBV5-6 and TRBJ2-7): DAGVTQSPTHLIKTRGQQVTLRCSPKSGHDTVSWYQQALGQGPQFIFQYYEEEERQRGNFPDRFSGHQFPNYSSELNVNALLLGDSALYLCASSSVRSYEQYFGPGTRLTVT.

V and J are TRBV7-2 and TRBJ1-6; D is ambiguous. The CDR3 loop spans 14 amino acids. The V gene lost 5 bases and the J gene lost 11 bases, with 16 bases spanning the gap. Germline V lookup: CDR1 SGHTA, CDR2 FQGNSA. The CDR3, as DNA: TGTGCCAGCAGCCCGCAGACGGGCAGTACACCCCTCCACTTT. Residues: CASSPQTGSTPLHF. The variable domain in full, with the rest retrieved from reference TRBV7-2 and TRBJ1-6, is GAGVSQSPSNKVTEKGKDVELRCDPISGHTALYWYRQSLGQGLEFLIYFQGNSAPDKSGLPSDRFSAERTGGSVSTLTIQRTQQEDSAVYLCASSPQTGSTPLHFGNGTRLTVT.

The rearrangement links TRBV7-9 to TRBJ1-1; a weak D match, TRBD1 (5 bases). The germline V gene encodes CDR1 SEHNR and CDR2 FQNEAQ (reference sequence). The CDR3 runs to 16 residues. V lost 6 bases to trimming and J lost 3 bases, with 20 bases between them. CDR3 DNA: TGTGCCAGCAGATCCGCTCCGGGGTTAGGGGACACTGAAGCTTTCTTT. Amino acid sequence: CASRSAPGLGDTEAFF.

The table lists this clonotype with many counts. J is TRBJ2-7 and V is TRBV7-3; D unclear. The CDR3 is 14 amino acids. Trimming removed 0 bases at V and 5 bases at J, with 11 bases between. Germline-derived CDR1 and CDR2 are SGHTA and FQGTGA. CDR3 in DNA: TGTGCCAGCAGCTTAACAGGTGTAAGCCACGAGCAGTACTTC. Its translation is CASSLTGVSHEQYF. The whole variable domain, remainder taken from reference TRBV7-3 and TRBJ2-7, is GAGVSQTPSNKVTEKGKYVELRCDPISGHTALYWYRQSLGQGPEFLIYFQGTGAADDSGLPNDRFFAVRPEGSVSTLKIQRTERGDSAVYLCASSLTGVSHEQYFGPGTRLTVT.

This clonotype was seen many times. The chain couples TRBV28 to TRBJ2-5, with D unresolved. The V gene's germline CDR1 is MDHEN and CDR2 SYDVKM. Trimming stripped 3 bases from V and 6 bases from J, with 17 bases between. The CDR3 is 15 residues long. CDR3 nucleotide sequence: TGTGCCAGCAGTTTGATTCTTGAAGGGTTGAAGACCCAGTACTTC. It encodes CASSLILEGLKTQYF.

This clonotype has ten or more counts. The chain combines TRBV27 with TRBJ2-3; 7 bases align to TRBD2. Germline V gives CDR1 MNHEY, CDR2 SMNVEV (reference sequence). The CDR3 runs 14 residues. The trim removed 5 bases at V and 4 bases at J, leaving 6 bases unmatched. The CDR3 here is CASSLRGLADTQYF. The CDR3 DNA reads TGTGCCAGCAGTCTGCGGGGGTTGGCAGATACGCAGTATTTT.

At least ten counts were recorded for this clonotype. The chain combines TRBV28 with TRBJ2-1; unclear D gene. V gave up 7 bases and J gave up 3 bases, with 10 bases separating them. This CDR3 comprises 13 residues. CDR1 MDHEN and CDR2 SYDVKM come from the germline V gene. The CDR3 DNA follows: TGTGCCAGCAACCCGGCTCTCTACAATGAGCAGTTCTTC. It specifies CASNPALYNEQFF.

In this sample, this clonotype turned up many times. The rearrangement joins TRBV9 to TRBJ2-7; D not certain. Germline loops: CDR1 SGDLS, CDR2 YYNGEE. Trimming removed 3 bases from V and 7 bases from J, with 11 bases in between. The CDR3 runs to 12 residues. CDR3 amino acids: CASSADTWEQYF. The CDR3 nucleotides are TGTGCCAGCAGCGCAGACACGTGGGAGCAGTACTTC.

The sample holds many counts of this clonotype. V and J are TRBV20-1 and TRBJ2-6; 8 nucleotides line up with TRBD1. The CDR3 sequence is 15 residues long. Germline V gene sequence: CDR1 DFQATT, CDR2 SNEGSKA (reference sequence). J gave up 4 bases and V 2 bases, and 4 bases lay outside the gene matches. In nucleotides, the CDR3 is TGCAGTGCTAGACAGGGGGCGAGCGGGGCCAACGTCCTGACTTTC. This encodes CSARQGASGANVLTF.

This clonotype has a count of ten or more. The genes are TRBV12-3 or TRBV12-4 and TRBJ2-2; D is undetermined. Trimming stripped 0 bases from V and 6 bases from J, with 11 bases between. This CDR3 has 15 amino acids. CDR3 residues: CASSLARGSSGELFF. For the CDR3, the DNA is TGTGCCAGCAGTTTAGCGCGAGGTTCGTCCGGGGAGCTGTTTTTT.